This is a list of T cell receptor beta chains from one sample in a study of molecular identifiers for immune sequencing clone quantification. MiXCR was run by TCRdb on the PCR reads, yielding one entry per CDR3 protein. Of around 65,000 distinct CDR3 sequences listed, 15% to 20% are singletons. Specimen: naive CD8+ T cells from blood, with Jurkat cell RNA spiked in. The receptors originated from a human donor in good health. Some libraries in this study had Jurkat cell RNA spiked in. CDR3s include the opening cysteine and the closing phenylalanine or tryptophan. Fields, in order: D gene, V gene, clone size, J gene, CDR3 protein, CDR3 DNA. The D gene is left open where the match is weak. Size is stated for part of the rows, as once, few or many counts, or as a class when the clone is expanded.

d_gene: NA; v_gene: TRBV20-1; abundance: many; j_gene: TRBJ2-4; CDR3aa: CSARDKSLAKNIQYF; CDR3nt: TGCAGTGCTAGAGATAAAAGTTTAGCCAAAAACATTCAGTACTTC
d_gene: NA; v_gene: TRBV19; abundance: many; j_gene: TRBJ2-3; CDR3aa: CASSIEDSVLDTDMQYF; CDR3nt: TGTGCCAGTAGTATTGAGGACAGTGTCCTTGATACAGATATGCAGTATTTT
d_gene: TRBD2; v_gene: TRBV4-2; abundance: many; j_gene: TRBJ2-3; CDR3aa: CASSQDQAGETDTQYF; CDR3nt: TGTGCCAGCAGCCAAGATCAAGCGGGAGAGACAGATACGCAGTATTTT
d_gene: NA; v_gene: TRBV14; abundance: many; j_gene: TRBJ1-2; CDR3aa: CASSQLTGHPVYGYTF; CDR3nt: TGTGCCAGCAGCCAACTCACGGGACACCCCGTCTATGGCTACACCTTC
d_gene: NA; v_gene: TRBV7-7; abundance: NA; j_gene: TRBJ2-3; CDR3aa: CASSPLGGGTDTQYF; CDR3nt: TGTGCTAGCAGCCCCCTAGGGGGGGGCACAGATACGCAGTATTTT
d_gene: NA; v_gene: TRBV20-1; abundance: NA; j_gene: TRBJ2-7; CDR3aa: CSAGGAGLYEQYF; CDR3nt: TGTAGTGCTGGGGGCGCAGGCCTCTACGAGCAGTACTTC
d_gene: TRBD1; v_gene: TRBV20-1; abundance: many; j_gene: TRBJ2-1; CDR3aa: CSAPTGDSYNEQFF; CDR3nt: TGCAGTGCCCCCACCGGGGACAGCTACAATGAGCAGTTCTTC
d_gene: TRBD1; v_gene: TRBV27; abundance: many; j_gene: TRBJ2-7; CDR3aa: CASRGQAGYEQYF; CDR3nt: TGTGCCAGCAGGGGACAGGCGGGTTACGAGCAGTACTTC
d_gene: NA; v_gene: TRBV7-6; abundance: many; j_gene: TRBJ1-1; CDR3aa: CASSQLVGTEAFF; CDR3nt: TGTGCCAGCAGCCAGTTGGTGGGGACTGAAGCTTTCTTT
d_gene: NA; v_gene: TRBV28; abundance: NA; j_gene: TRBJ2-7; CDR3aa: CASSLLPSGSYEQYF; CDR3nt: TGTGCCAGCAGCCTACTTCCAAGCGGCTCCTACGAGCAGTACTTC
d_gene: NA; v_gene: TRBV25-1; abundance: few; j_gene: TRBJ2-5; CDR3aa: CASSEFRAAHQETQYF; CDR3nt: TGTGCCAGCAGTGAATTTCGAGCGGCCCACCAAGAGACCCAGTACTTC
d_gene: TRBD1; v_gene: TRBV29-1; abundance: many; j_gene: TRBJ2-1; CDR3aa: CSGEHGTVLRGEQFF; CDR3nt: TGCAGCGGAGAGCACGGGACAGTCCTGAGGGGTGAGCAGTTCTTC
d_gene: NA; v_gene: TRBV6-6; abundance: many; j_gene: TRBJ2-1; CDR3aa: CASSYSISGGGNEQFF; CDR3nt: TGTGCCAGCAGTTACTCCATCTCCGGGGGCGGGAATGAGCAGTTCTTC
d_gene: TRBD1; v_gene: TRBV7-9; abundance: NA; j_gene: TRBJ2-1; CDR3aa: CASKGQLNLNEQFF; CDR3nt: TGTGCCAGCAAGGGACAGTTAAACCTCAATGAGCAGTTCTTC
d_gene: NA; v_gene: TRBV7-6; abundance: many; j_gene: TRBJ2-5; CDR3aa: CASSLEAGSEETQYF; CDR3nt: TGTGCCAGCAGCTTAGAGGCCGGGTCCGAAGAGACCCAGTACTTC
d_gene: NA; v_gene: TRBV4-1; abundance: many; j_gene: TRBJ2-7; CDR3aa: CASSQVRQATEQYF; CDR3nt: TGCGCCAGCAGCCAAGTTCGCCAGGCAACCGAGCAGTACTTC
d_gene: NA; v_gene: TRBV6-6; abundance: many; j_gene: TRBJ1-1; CDR3aa: CASSYDAYEAFF; CDR3nt: TGTGCCAGCAGTTACGACGCCTATGAAGCTTTCTTT
d_gene: TRBD1; v_gene: TRBV20-1; abundance: many; j_gene: TRBJ2-7; CDR3aa: CSARVVEGQGGSYEQYF; CDR3nt: TGCAGTGCTAGAGTTGTTGAGGGACAGGGCGGGTCCTACGAGCAGTACTTC
d_gene: TRBD1; v_gene: TRBV5-5; abundance: many; j_gene: TRBJ2-1; CDR3aa: CASSSPAGQANYNEQFF; CDR3nt: TGTGCCAGCAGCTCACCGGCCGGACAGGCCAACTACAATGAGCAGTTCTTC
d_gene: TRBD2; v_gene: TRBV20-1; abundance: NA; j_gene: TRBJ2-1; CDR3aa: CSADLAGVAYNEQFF; CDR3nt: TGCAGTGCTGACCTAGCGGGAGTAGCTTACAATGAGCAGTTCTTC
d_gene: TRBD2; v_gene: TRBV20-1; abundance: few; j_gene: TRBJ2-7; CDR3aa: CSASGTSVYEGDEQYF; CDR3nt: TGCAGTGCTTCCGGGACTAGCGTTTACGAAGGGGACGAGCAGTACTTC
d_gene: NA; v_gene: TRBV20-1; abundance: many; j_gene: TRBJ2-3; CDR3aa: CSGRGRGAVWGTDTQYF; CDR3nt: TGCAGTGGAAGAGGCAGGGGGGCTGTTTGGGGCACAGATACGCAGTATTTT
d_gene: NA; v_gene: TRBV27; abundance: NA; j_gene: TRBJ2-7; CDR3aa: CASRTYGNYEQYF; CDR3nt: TGTGCCAGCAGAACTTACGGTAACTACGAGCAGTACTTC
d_gene: NA; v_gene: TRBV25-1; abundance: few; j_gene: TRBJ1-1; CDR3aa: CASSEPDPPCIEAFF; CDR3nt: TGTGCCAGCAGTGAACCAGATCCCCCGTGTATTGAAGCTTTCTTT
d_gene: NA; v_gene: TRBV19; abundance: NA; j_gene: TRBJ1-5; CDR3aa: CASSIRAHLAQPQHF; CDR3nt: TGTGCCAGTAGTATTCGGGCACACTTAGCACAGCCCCAGCATTTT
d_gene: NA; v_gene: TRBV7-9; abundance: few; j_gene: TRBJ2-1; CDR3aa: CASGLTVGENEQFF; CDR3nt: TGTGCCAGCGGCCTCACCGTGGGCGAAAATGAGCAGTTCTTC
d_gene: NA; v_gene: TRBV12-3/TRBV12-4; abundance: many; j_gene: TRBJ2-7; CDR3aa: CASSLPSAHEQYF; CDR3nt: TGTGCCAGCAGTTTACCTAGCGCCCACGAGCAGTACTTC
d_gene: NA; v_gene: TRBV24-1; abundance: many; j_gene: TRBJ2-3; CDR3aa: CATSDPQQDFTDTQYF; CDR3nt: TGTGCCACCAGTGATCCCCAACAGGATTTCACAGATACGCAGTATTTT
d_gene: TRBD1; v_gene: TRBV12-3/TRBV12-4; abundance: NA; j_gene: TRBJ2-7; CDR3aa: CASSPYSQGARDWFEQYF; CDR3nt: TGTGCCAGCAGCCCCTATAGCCAGGGGGCGCGGGATTGGTTCGAGCAGTACTTC
d_gene: NA; v_gene: TRBV6-5; abundance: many; j_gene: TRBJ1-1; CDR3aa: CASSYSPGANTEAFF; CDR3nt: TGTGCCAGCAGTTACTCCCCAGGGGCGAACACTGAAGCTTTCTTT
d_gene: NA; v_gene: TRBV9; abundance: few; j_gene: TRBJ2-1; CDR3aa: CASSPRPNWGEQFF; CDR3nt: TGTGCCAGCAGCCCCCGACCCAATTGGGGTGAGCAGTTCTTC
d_gene: NA; v_gene: TRBV12-3/TRBV12-4; abundance: many; j_gene: TRBJ2-1; CDR3aa: CASSRGWGSGYNEQFF; CDR3nt: TGTGCCAGCAGTAGAGGGTGGGGATCAGGGTACAATGAGCAGTTCTTC
d_gene: NA; v_gene: TRBV7-4; abundance: many; j_gene: TRBJ1-4; CDR3aa: CASSSHPYPEKLFF; CDR3nt: TGTGCCAGCAGCTCCCACCCCTATCCCGAAAAGCTGTTTTTT
d_gene: TRBD2; v_gene: TRBV5-4; abundance: NA; j_gene: TRBJ2-1; CDR3aa: CASSLREGSYNEQFF; CDR3nt: TGTGCCAGCAGCCTTCGGGAGGGCTCCTACAATGAGCAGTTCTTC
d_gene: TRBD1; v_gene: TRBV6-2/TRBV6-3; abundance: few; j_gene: TRBJ1-5; CDR3aa: CASSYGTGGDQPQHF; CDR3nt: TGTGCCAGCAGTTATGGGACAGGGGGCGATCAGCCCCAGCATTTT
d_gene: TRBD1; v_gene: TRBV5-1; abundance: few; j_gene: TRBJ1-4; CDR3aa: CASSERTGIFEKLLF; CDR3nt: TGCGCCAGCTCCGAAAGGACAGGGATTTTTGAAAAACTGCTTTTT
d_gene: TRBD1; v_gene: TRBV14; abundance: NA; j_gene: TRBJ2-2; CDR3aa: CASIQRGRTGEQFF; CDR3nt: TGTGCCAGCATCCAAAGGGGGCGGACCGGGGAGCAGTTTTTT
d_gene: NA; v_gene: TRBV4-1; abundance: many; j_gene: TRBJ2-7; CDR3aa: CASSQELGYTYEQYF; CDR3nt: TGCGCCAGCAGCCAAGAGCTTGGGTACACCTACGAGCAGTACTTC
d_gene: NA; v_gene: TRBV13; abundance: few; j_gene: TRBJ2-6; CDR3aa: CASSTDGSGANVLTF; CDR3nt: TGTGCCAGCAGCACCGACGGGTCTGGGGCCAACGTCCTGACTTTC
d_gene: TRBD2; v_gene: TRBV6-6; abundance: many; j_gene: TRBJ2-1; CDR3aa: CASSLAGVNEQFF; CDR3nt: TGTGCCAGCAGCCTAGCGGGAGTGAATGAGCAGTTCTTC
d_gene: NA; v_gene: TRBV11-2; abundance: NA; j_gene: TRBJ1-2; CDR3aa: CASSLSLRGLYGYTF; CDR3nt: TGTGCCAGCAGCTTATCGCTCAGGGGTCTCTATGGCTACACCTTC
d_gene: TRBD1; v_gene: TRBV5-1; abundance: many; j_gene: TRBJ2-3; CDR3aa: CASSLQGSVWTDTQYF; CDR3nt: TGCGCCAGCAGCCTACAGGGGTCCGTTTGGACAGATACGCAGTATTTT
d_gene: NA; v_gene: TRBV12-3/TRBV12-4; abundance: NA; j_gene: TRBJ2-5; CDR3aa: CASAGRETQYF; CDR3nt: TGTGCCAGCGCAGGGAGGGAGACCCAGTACTTC
d_gene: NA; v_gene: TRBV12-3/TRBV12-4; abundance: many; j_gene: TRBJ2-7; CDR3aa: CASSFDSYEQYF; CDR3nt: TGTGCCAGCAGTTTTGACAGCTACGAGCAGTACTTC
d_gene: TRBD2; v_gene: TRBV29-1; abundance: many; j_gene: TRBJ2-5; CDR3aa: CSVGTSGSSLEETQYF; CDR3nt: TGCAGCGTTGGGACTAGCGGGAGTAGCTTGGAAGAGACCCAGTACTTC
d_gene: TRBD2; v_gene: TRBV5-6; abundance: NA; j_gene: TRBJ2-1; CDR3aa: CASSLGGSPNEQFF; CDR3nt: TGTGCCAGCAGCTTGGGCGGGAGCCCCAATGAGCAGTTCTTC
d_gene: TRBD2; v_gene: TRBV30; abundance: many; j_gene: TRBJ2-1; CDR3aa: CAWSPGSGNYNEQFF; CDR3nt: TGTGCCTGGAGTCCCGGTAGCGGGAACTACAATGAGCAGTTCTTC
d_gene: TRBD1; v_gene: TRBV7-9; abundance: few; j_gene: TRBJ2-7; CDR3aa: CASSSQGEWYEQYF; CDR3nt: TGTGCCAGCAGCTCACAGGGGGAATGGTACGAGCAGTACTTC
d_gene: NA; v_gene: TRBV13; abundance: many; j_gene: TRBJ1-3; CDR3aa: CASRQGADTIYF; CDR3nt: TGTGCCAGCAGACAGGGTGCTGACACCATATATTTT
d_gene: TRBD1; v_gene: TRBV20-1; abundance: NA; j_gene: TRBJ2-7; CDR3aa: CSARDDGRGYYYEQYF; CDR3nt: TGCAGTGCTAGAGATGATGGCAGGGGGTATTACTACGAGCAGTACTTC
d_gene: TRBD2; v_gene: TRBV27; abundance: many; j_gene: TRBJ2-7; CDR3aa: CASSYLAGGPSEQYF; CDR3nt: TGTGCCAGCAGTTACCTAGCGGGAGGGCCCTCCGAGCAGTACTTC
d_gene: NA; v_gene: TRBV9; abundance: few; j_gene: TRBJ1-1; CDR3aa: CASSVGGGRTEAFF; CDR3nt: TGTGCCAGCAGCGTAGGTGGGGGCCGGACTGAAGCTTTCTTT
d_gene: TRBD2; v_gene: TRBV7-9; abundance: many; j_gene: TRBJ2-7; CDR3aa: CASSATSGRASEQYF; CDR3nt: TGTGCCAGCAGCGCAACTAGCGGGAGGGCCTCCGAGCAGTACTTC
d_gene: TRBD1; v_gene: TRBV6-5; abundance: many; j_gene: TRBJ2-6; CDR3aa: CASSPDRGAGANVLTF; CDR3nt: TGTGCCAGCAGTCCGGACAGGGGAGCTGGGGCCAACGTCCTGACTTTC
d_gene: NA; v_gene: TRBV13; abundance: NA; j_gene: TRBJ2-5; CDR3aa: CASSLQGRIGETQYF; CDR3nt: TGTGCCAGCAGCTTGCAGGGTCGAATTGGAGAGACCCAGTACTTC